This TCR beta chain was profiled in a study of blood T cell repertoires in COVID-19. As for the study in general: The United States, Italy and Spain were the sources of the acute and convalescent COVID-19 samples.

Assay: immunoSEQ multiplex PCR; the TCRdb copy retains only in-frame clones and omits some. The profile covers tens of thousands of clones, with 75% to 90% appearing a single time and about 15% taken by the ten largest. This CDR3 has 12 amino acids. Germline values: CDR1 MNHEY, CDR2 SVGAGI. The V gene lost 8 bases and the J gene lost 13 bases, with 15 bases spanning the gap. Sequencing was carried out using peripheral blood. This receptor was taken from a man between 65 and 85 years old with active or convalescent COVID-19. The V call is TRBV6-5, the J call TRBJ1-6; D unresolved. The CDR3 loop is CASQGRGSPLHF. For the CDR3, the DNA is TGTGCCAGCCAAGGACGTGGGAGTCCCCTCCACTTT.